This paragraph covers one TCR beta chain sequence. This entry comes from a study of technical replicates of blood from four donors. The germline V gene has CDR1 MNHGY and CDR2 SAAAGT. The CDR3 covers 19 residues. V dropped 6 bases and J dropped 4; count of bases not matched to a gene: 17. Clones were sequenced by immunoSEQ multiplex PCR, and TCRdb holds only the in-frame ones, with some missing. The data hold about 81,000 clones, with roughly 96% observed a single time. The chain links TRBV6-8 to TRBJ2-7; TRBD2 matches at 14 bases. Material for sequencing was T cells isolated from PBMCs. The TCR sequence derives from a human donor in good health. The CDR3 region has the DNA TGTGCCAGCAGACTTATCGCCGGGACTAGCGGGAGTATCGGTTACGAGCAGTACTTC. This encodes CASRLIAGTSGSIGYEQYF.